Below, 17 T cell receptor beta chains from the same sample are listed, as sequenced in a study of blood T cell repertoires in COVID-19. Sequenced by immunoSEQ multiplex PCR; TCRdb stores in-frame clones only, minus some. The sample holds roughly 130,000 clones, 90% seen once. Input material: peripheral blood. The receptors were sampled from a man in his fifties or sixties with COVID-19, enrolled during active disease.

V and J are TRBV18 and TRBJ1-6, with D possibly matching TRBD1 (6 bases). This CDR3 spans 15 amino acids. Trimming left V 3 bases short and J 5 bases short, with 11 bases between. Germline lookup yields CDR1 KGHSH and CDR2 LQKENI. In DNA, the CDR3 is TGTGCCAGCTCACCTTCCAGGGGAGATAATTCACCCCTCCACTTT. This gives the protein CASSPSRGDNSPLHF.

This clone occurred once. The V call is TRBV10-2, the J call TRBJ2-1, with a tentative D call TRBD2 (6 bases). This CDR3 is 14 amino acids long. Trimming removed 8 bases from V and 6 bases from J, with 17 bases in between. Germline V gene lookup returns CDR1 WSHSY and CDR2 SAAADI. This CDR3 is CASQRVNTLNEQFF. DNA for the CDR3: TGCGCCAGCCAGCGGGTCAACACCCTCAATGAGCAGTTCTTC.

The chain links TRBV27 to TRBJ2-2; 7 bases map to TRBD1. Germline lookup yields CDR1 MNHEY and CDR2 SMNVEV (reference sequence). The V and J ends lost 4 bases and 4 bases, in that order; junction bases with no gene match: 6. The CDR3 is 15 amino acids. The DNA of the CDR3 is TGTGCCAGCAGTTCCGGGACAGAGAGCACCGGGGAGCTGTTTTTT. Residues: CASSSGTESTGELFF.

CDR3 nucleotides: TGCGCCAGCAGCCAAGATCGACAGGGTAATAATGGCTACACCTTC. Residues: CASSQDRQGNNGYTF. V usage is TRBV4-1 and J usage is TRBJ1-2; 7 positions agree with TRBD1. The CDR3 loop spans 15 amino acids. V shed 0 bases, J shed 6 bases, and the junction held 7 bases outside the gene matches. Germline V gene data show CDR1 as MGHRA and CDR2 as YSYEKL.

The V gene is TRBV7-9, the J gene TRBJ1-2; possibly TRBD1 for D (6 bases). Per germline, CDR1 SEHNR and CDR2 FQNEAQ (reference sequence). The CDR3 totals 14 residues. V lost 3 bases to trimming and J lost 4 bases, with 12 bases between them. The CDR3 loop is CASSFLLDSYGYTF. In DNA, the CDR3 is TGTGCCAGCAGCTTCCTTCTGGACAGCTATGGCTACACCTTC.

This clone was seen repeatedly, ten times or more. The V gene is TRBV19, the J gene TRBJ1-4; D unresolved. Trimming shortened V by 4 bases and J by 0 bases, and 12 bases separated the two germline ends. Germline V gene lookup returns CDR1 LNHDA and CDR2 SQIVND (reference sequence). The CDR3 runs 16 residues. CDR3 coding DNA: TGTGCCAGTAGTAGGTTGGCGGGAGCAACTAATGAAAAACTGTTTTTT. Translating gives CASSRLAGATNEKLFF.

The J gene is TRBJ2-7, the V gene TRBV7-6; D is unresolved. Trimming left V 0 bases short and J 4 bases short, with 7 bases between. Germline values: CDR1 SGHVS, CDR2 FNYEAQ. The CDR3 is 13 amino acids. The CDR3 here is CASSLAAKYEQYF. The CDR3 nucleotides are TGTGCCAGCAGCTTAGCGGCAAAATACGAGCAGTACTTC.

The V gene is TRBV24-1, the J gene TRBJ2-5, with D unclear. Trimming stripped 0 bases from V and 5 bases from J, with 6 bases between. CDR1 and CDR2 from the germline V gene are KGHDR and SFDVKD. The CDR3 sequence is 13 residues long. In nucleotides, the CDR3 is TGTGCCACCAGTGATTTGCAAACTGAGACCCAGTACTTC. Amino acids: CATSDLQTETQYF.

V usage is TRBV18 and J usage is TRBJ2-6, with no clear D. Per germline, CDR1 KGHSH and CDR2 LQKENI. V lost 3 bases and J lost 6, with 12 bases in between. The CDR3 is 15 residues long. The CDR3 region is CASSPEPLEANVLTF. CDR3 DNA sequence: TGTGCCAGCTCACCGGAGCCGCTGGAGGCCAACGTCCTGACTTTC.

This clone was found a few times. The CDR3 DNA reads as TGTGCCAGCAGTTACCGGTCGGGAGGAGGCTACGAGCAGTACTTC. This encodes CASSYRSGGGYEQYF. The chain links TRBV6-2 or TRBV6-3 to TRBJ2-7; 7 positions match TRBD2. J lost 3 bases, V lost 2 bases, and 7 bases had no gene match. Germline loops: CDR1 MNHEY, CDR2 SVGEGT. The CDR3 is 15 residues long.

The chain links TRBV7-2 to TRBJ1-1; D unclear. Germline V gene sequence: CDR1 SGHTA, CDR2 FQGNSA. Trimming left V 5 bases short and J 11 bases short, with 24 bases between. The CDR3 is 15 residues long. As DNA, the CDR3 is TGTGCCAGCAGCCCGAATCTATCCTTTGACTCCTGGGCTTTCTTT. Protein: CASSPNLSFDSWAFF.

As concerns this clone: Other DNA sequences in the sample encode the same CDR3. V usage is TRBV2 and J usage is TRBJ1-5; 8 bases are shared with TRBD1. CDR1 SNHLY and CDR2 FYNNEI come from the germline V gene. CDR3 size: 14 residues. Trimming at V came to 8 bases and at J to 5 bases, leaving 8 bases not matched to a gene. CDR3 nucleotides: TGTGCCAGCGGACAGGGCGGTCGGGATCAGCCCCAGCATTTT. Its translation: CASGQGGRDQPQHF.

A single count supports this clone. The V call is TRBV5-6, the J call TRBJ1-3; maybe TRBD1 (6 bases). CDR3 length equals 15 residues. V dropped 0 bases and J dropped 1 base, with 8 bases sitting between them. Germline V gene sequence: CDR1 SGHDT, CDR2 YYEEEE. The CDR3 DNA follows: TGTGCCAGCAGCTTGGTCACAGGGTCTGGAAACACCATATATTTT. The encoded protein is CASSLVTGSGNTIYF.

J is TRBJ2-5 and V is TRBV5-1, with TRBD2 matching 7 bases. Per germline, CDR1 SGHRS and CDR2 YFSETQ. V lost 4 bases and J lost 7; bases outside the gene matches: 10. There are 14 residues in the CDR3. In nucleotides, the CDR3 is TGCGCCAGCAGCCTCTCGGCGGGAGTGGCGACCCAGTACTTC. Translation: CASSLSAGVATQYF.

This clone came up a few times. The genes are TRBV7-9 and TRBJ2-7; no clear D gene. This CDR3 has 14 residues. CDR1 and CDR2 (germline): SEHNR, FQNEAQ (reference sequence). Trimming took off 3 bases at V and 0 bases at J, with 9 bases between the two ends. Here the CDR3 reads CASSFPRLSYEQYF. The CDR3 nucleotides are TGTGCCAGCAGCTTCCCGAGGCTCTCCTACGAGCAGTACTTC.

Turning to this clone: A junction boundary mismatches the germline segment, possibly from a read error. This chain connects TRBV30 to TRBJ2-7; a possible D gene is TRBD1 (7 bases). The length of the CDR3 is 12 residues. CDR1 is GTSNPN and CDR2 is SVGIG in the germline V gene (reference sequence). The CDR3 sequence is CARRGQTYEQYF. The CDR3 bases are TGTGCCCGGAGGGGGCAGACCTACGAGCAGTACTTC.

The CDR3 DNA is TGTGCCAGCAGTTTAAGCCCCAGGGCGACAGACTATGGCTACACCTTC. It codes for CASSLSPRATDYGYTF. The rearrangement links TRBV27 to TRBJ1-2; D is possibly TRBD1 (5 bases). In germline, CDR1 is MNHEY, CDR2 SMNVEV (reference sequence). This CDR3 is built from 16 residues. Trimming stripped 2 bases from V and 3 bases from J, with 16 bases between.